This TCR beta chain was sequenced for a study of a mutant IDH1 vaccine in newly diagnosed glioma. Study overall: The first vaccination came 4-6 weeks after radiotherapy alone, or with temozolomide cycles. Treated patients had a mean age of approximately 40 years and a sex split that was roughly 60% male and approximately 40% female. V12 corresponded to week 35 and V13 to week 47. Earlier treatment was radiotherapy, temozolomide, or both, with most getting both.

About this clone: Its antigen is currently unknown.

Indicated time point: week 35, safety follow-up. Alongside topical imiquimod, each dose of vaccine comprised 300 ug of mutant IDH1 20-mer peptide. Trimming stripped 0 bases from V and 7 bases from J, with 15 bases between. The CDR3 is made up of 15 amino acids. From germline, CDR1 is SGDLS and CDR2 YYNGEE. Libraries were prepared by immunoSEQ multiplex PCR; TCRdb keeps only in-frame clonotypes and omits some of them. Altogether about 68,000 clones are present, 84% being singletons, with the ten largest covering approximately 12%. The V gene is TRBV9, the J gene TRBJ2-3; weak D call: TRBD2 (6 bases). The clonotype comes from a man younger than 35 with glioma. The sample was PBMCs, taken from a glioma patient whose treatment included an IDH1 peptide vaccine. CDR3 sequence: CASSVGLESVNTQYF. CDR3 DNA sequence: TGTGCCAGCAGCGTAGGACTAGAATCAGTAAATACGCAGTATTTT.